One TCR beta chain is described in this entry. Which antigen it targets is not known. Base qualities are not recorded, but no much larger clone differs from it by a single base. At the junction V is shortened by 3 bases and J by 5 bases; bases outside the gene matches: 4. Measured from the cysteine to the phenylalanine, the CDR3 is 14 residues long. Solely the CDR3 DNA is kept, with 42 bases framed from the first base. Taken from the germline V gene, the CDR1 and CDR2 loops are SGDLS and YYNGEE. The cohort was made up of 666 healthy bone marrow donors. Cohort members were all nominally healthy when sampled, although unrecorded immune exposures were likely present. The donor was CMV seronegative and was included in the group of approximately 350 seronegative cohort members. A peripheral blood sample was provided by each donor, and peripheral blood mononuclear cells were used for TCR beta sequencing. The Qiagen DNeasy Blood Extraction Kit was used to extract genomic DNA from the blood cell samples.

The sample belongs to a study of cytomegalovirus exposure and HLA in healthy donors (dated by TCRdb to the late 2010s). With regard to the full study: In an earlier analysis of about 560 of the donors, 250 to 350 Gb of sequence data and approximately 100 million unique TCR beta sequences from 150 million to 200 million T cells were reported. The later analysis used no new phenotypic data to find candidate immune exposures, relying instead on TCR beta sequences and their occurrence across donors. Among 398 genotyped donors of the cohort, an average of roughly 240,000 unique TCR beta nucleotide sequences were sequenced per donor, around 18% of them non-productive. The study aimed to test whether cataloging public T cell receptors could reveal signatures of past pathogen exposure. Of the 300 to 450 genotyped donors, 65% to 90% were placed in the genetic ancestry cluster associated with self-reported Caucasian donors. A later genetic analysis used genome-wide SNP genotypes for about 65% of the 666 donors, treating that subset as a discovery cohort. Donor age, sex, ethnicity and CMV serostatus were collected together with the repertoire data. To decide whether each TCR beta V gene segment behaved as functional or pseudogenic, an earlier analysis of some 600 of the donors relied on high-throughput TCR beta sequencing. In a later analysis, previously published TCR beta repertoires from several hundred donors were re-analyzed and high-resolution HLA genotyping was added so that TCR occurrence patterns could be studied. Five DR-DQ haplotypes were treated as single units for association and clustering because of strong linkage in the cohort. A separate validation cohort of approximately 130 different subjects was used in addition to the approximately 610-subject first cohort. HLA typing included class I and class II loci at four-digit resolution. The number of donors typed differed by locus, with about 620-630 for A, B, C, DRB1 and DQB1, roughly 550 for DQA1, approximately 570 for DPA1, and around 430 for DPB1. Using immunosequencing, the study profiled T cell repertoires from around 680 subjects and related those repertoires to cytomegalovirus serostatus. Every repertoire in the discovery cohort had been generated on one and the same sequencing platform. An early release that covered fewer than 750 HLA-typed donors contained around 300 gigabases of sequencing data and approximately 85 million unique TCR sequences. To predict cytomegalovirus infection status, the study brought together high-throughput TCR immunosequencing, statistical association of individual TCRs with disease status, and machine learning.

Library preparation used the immunoSEQ multiplex PCR assay. For the multiplex PCR, a mixture combining 60 forward primers for TCR Vbeta segments and 13 reverse primers for TCR Jbeta segments was used. The CDR3 region of rearranged TCR beta genes was amplified from genomic DNA with a multiplex PCR assay. The Illumina HiSeq System was used to sequence the amplified TCR beta libraries as 87-base-pair reads. The source study handled its data this way. In a later analysis, 70 million to 95 million unique TCR beta chains were counted across the approximately 670 repertoires, and about 9.9 million of these chains were shared by at least two donors. Raw reads were error-corrected and collapsed into unique sequences with a nearest-neighbor algorithm that merged closely related sequences to remove PCR and sequencing errors. Alignment of CDR3 sequences to IMGT reference sequences was used to assign V, D and J gene segments. For a sequence to be retained, a match of at least six nucleotides was required to both a V gene segment and a J gene segment. Rearrangements were classified as productive when the CDR3 lacked stop codons and remained in frame with V and J, and all other rearrangements were classified as non-productive. Following IMGT convention, CDR3 was defined as the stretch from the second conserved V-encoded cysteine up to the conserved J-encoded phenylalanine. In an earlier analysis of more than 550 of the donors, sequences lacking an unambiguous match to a single V gene segment were excluded. An earlier analysis of a few hundred of the donors called V segments functional above 56.7% productive rearrangements and segregating when the between-donor standard deviation exceeded 5%. A statistical classification framework was built for diagnosing cytomegalovirus status from the catalog of TCR beta chain sequences. V and J gene assignment, in a later analysis, came from comparing TCR nucleotide sequences with IMGT/GENE-DB human TR gene sequences. The TCRdist pipeline was used in a later analysis to assign CDR3 sequences and most-parsimonious VDJ recombination scenarios. In a later analysis, each TCR beta chain was defined by its CDR3 amino acid sequence together with its V-gene family, and reads without a unique V-gene family were excluded. To address suspected cross-contamination and a sequencing artifact, a later analysis removed roughly 580 highly shared, low-generation-probability nucleotide sequences. For each public chain, a later analysis derived a clonal expansion index from normalized ranks of inferred template counts within each repertoire. A later analysis computed generation probabilities with a VDJ recombination model fitted to out-of-frame rearrangements, and checked the results against IGoR. In a later analysis, hypergeometric tests were used to score TCR-TCR, TCR-HLA and TCR-CMV co-occurrence, with a repertoire-size bias correction applied to TCR pairs. To estimate false discovery rates, a later analysis permuted the HLA or CMV assignments 20 times. In a later analysis, co-occurring TCRs were grouped using DBSCAN, and TCRdist sequence similarity was added for clustering within HLA-allele-positive subsets. Repertoires with fewer than 30,000 or more than 120,000 public chains, plus five repertoires with anomalous nucleotide sharing, were excluded from co-occurrence clustering. TCRdb took over this immuneACCESS table, retaining in-frame rearrangements with V and J assigned. Such tables are incomplete; in checked studies, under half of the missing clones stem from an unresolved V gene, and the remainder is unexplained. Clonal size and the V and J genes are those of that table, whereas D and trimming came from the DNA. Recorded for this sample are 65,000 to 100,000 clones; more than 60% of them occurred a single time. Clones ranked in the top ten supply over 2% of the sample.

Overall study outcomes, separate from this receptor: The study listed 150 to 200 TCR beta chains as associated with cytomegalovirus. Correlated functional status among segregating V segments might reflect linkage disequilibrium, but an unknown experimental factor could not be ruled out. When HLA alleles, especially DR and DQ, strongly co-occurred, TCR associations were difficult to assign to individual alleles. According to a later analysis, parvovirus B19, influenza, CMV and Epstein-Barr virus appeared linked to several top co-occurrence clusters. HLA typing was unavailable for some donors at each locus, so association tests used only the typed subset. In an earlier analysis of roughly 560 of the donors, most TCR beta V segments were observed in productive rearrangements about 90% or about 30% of the time, broadly matching IMGT annotations. A later analysis associated some 17,000 TCR beta sequences with specific HLA alleles at a false discovery rate of 0.05. The 87-base-pair reads could not distinguish some IMGT-functional V segments, including TRBV6-2 and TRBV6-3, so those segments were excluded. According to a later analysis, most CMV-associated TCR beta chains appeared to be HLA-restricted, and the HLA associations seemed to be driven largely by CMV exposure. Cytomegalovirus status was reported to be diagnosed by the classifier with high specificity and sensitivity in both the original and validation cohorts. In this cohort, only TCR beta chains were sequenced, and detectable features were limited by the absence of alpha or paired-chain data. A later analysis found that TCR association rates varied across HLA loci, with DRB1 alleles showing the most associated TCRs and HLA-C alleles the fewest. A later genetic analysis associated a missense DCLRE1C variant with V-gene and J-gene trimming of TCR beta chains, and an independent cohort replicated the association. A few of the identified cytomegalovirus-associated TCR beta chains were confirmed in vitro to be specific for cytomegalovirus antigens. Roughly uniform sequencing depth across donors was assumed in presence/absence analyses, although this assumption may not hold. A later genetic analysis reported fewer N-insertions in productive TCRs among donors in an Asian-associated ancestry cluster than the approximately 670-donor mean. A further reported finding was that TCR beta sequences accurately predicted the HLA-A and HLA-B alleles for most subjects in the first cohort. Across donors, most TCR sequences were observed very rarely, whereas some public TCRs were present in many individuals. The authors suggested that the approach could potentially be generalized to other disease states and immunological phenotypes. In a later analysis, HLA-associated TCR beta chains showed more clonal expansion and lower generation probabilities than non-associated chains that were equally common. The sequencing pipeline was judged likely to have produced a cluster of highly shared sequence variants as a technical artifact. Because counts were too low, 15 to 20 rarely observed V segments, including chromosome 9 orphons, were left out of the earlier analysis of 500 to 650 of the donors. CMV serostatus was the only immune exposure information available for the cohort.

The clonotype originates from a man aged 35-49 years in good health and CMV-seronegative. The sequenced sample was PBMCs. The chain uses TRBV9 and TRBJ1-4; 7 central bases correspond to TRBD1. The CDR3 amino acid sequence is: CASSAQGQNEKLFF. The bases read TGTGCCAGCAGCGCCCAGGGACAGAATGAAAAACTGTTTTTT.